The TCR beta chain under discussion was sequenced for a study of cytomegalovirus exposure and HLA in healthy donors. Study observations and caveats: In a later analysis, HLA-associated beta chains showed higher expansion and lower generation probabilities than comparable chains. In all likelihood, a cluster of highly shared sequence variants was a sequencing artifact. It was taken for granted in presence/absence analyses that sequencing depth across donors was roughly uniform.

Points on this clone: Its antigen is as yet unknown.

The PCR contained 60 Vbeta and 13 Jbeta primers. The protocol was immunoSEQ multiplex PCR, while the TCRdb copy is restricted to in-frame clones and leaves out a portion. The table includes about 85,000 clones, roughly three fifths detected once. Samples came from healthy bone marrow donors. Germline CDR1 and CDR2: LGHNT and FRNRAP. V was clipped by 1 base and J by 3 bases, with 9 bases between them. The CDR3 spans 15 residues. The sample taken for sequencing was PBMCs. This chain links TRBV12-5 with TRBJ1-4, with D possibly TRBD1 on 5 matching bases. This sequence was found in a man aged 25 to 45 in good health and CMV-seronegative. The chain's CDR3 is CASGLAGLANEKLFF. CDR3 coding DNA: TGTGCTAGTGGTTTGGCAGGGTTGGCTAATGAAAAACTGTTTTTT.